Listed below are T cell receptor beta chains from one sample, sequenced in a study of T cells in Graves' hyperthyroidism and ophthalmopathy. MiXCR, applied by TCRdb to the multiplex PCR reads, yields one record per CDR3 protein. The table records about 600,000 distinct CDR3 sequences, around 16% of them present only once. The sample comprised blood. These receptors were collected from a middle-aged woman with Graves' ophthalmopathy. Each CDR3 is given with its conserved first and last residue. The D gene is left open where the match is weak. Clone sizes are given selectively: once, few, many, or a class where the clone is expanded.

clone size,J gene,D gene,V gene,CDR3 protein,CDR3 DNA
many,TRBJ2-1,TRBD2,TRBV7-3,CASSLTSGSGGEQFF,TGTGCCAGCAGCTTAACTAGCGGGAGCGGAGGTGAGCAGTTCTTC
-,TRBJ2-2,-,TRBV7-7,CASSPVLAGTGELFF,TGTGCTAGCAGCCCAGTACTAGCCGGCACCGGGGAGCTGTTTTTT
few,TRBJ2-2,-,TRBV19,CASSIRNGELFF,TGTGCCAGTAGTATCAGGAACGGGGAGCTGTTTTTT
few,TRBJ2-1,-,TRBV2,CASGYSGAYNEQFF,TGTGCCAGCGGTTATAGCGGAGCCTACAATGAGCAGTTCTTC
few,TRBJ2-7,TRBD1,TRBV20-1,CSARGGTGLHEQYF,TGCAGTGCTAGGGGGGGGACAGGGCTCCACGAGCAGTACTTC
many,TRBJ1-2,TRBD1,TRBV2,CASIRTGGEPFYGYTF,TGTGCCAGCATTCGGACAGGGGGGGAACCTTTCTATGGCTACACCTTC
-,TRBJ1-4,-,TRBV7-2,CASSFSGHRNEKLFF,TGTGCCAGCAGCTTCTCGGGACACCGGAATGAAAAACTGTTTTTT
many,TRBJ2-3,-,TRBV3-1,CASSQDFNTQYF,TGTGCCAGCAGCCAAGATTTCAATACGCAGTATTTT
few,TRBJ2-7,-,TRBV6-1,CASRVEGPTYEQYF,TGTGCCAGCAGAGTAGAGGGGCCGACCTACGAGCAGTACTTC
few,TRBJ1-5,-,TRBV25-1,CASSEVGGQPQHF,TGTGCCAGCAGTGAGGTTGGCGGGCAGCCCCAGCATTTT
many,TRBJ1-1,-,TRBV20-1,CSASVGWATEAFF,TGCAGTGCTAGTGTGGGGTGGGCCACTGAAGCTTTCTTT
few,TRBJ2-5,TRBD1,TRBV20-1,CSARPPTGGWETQYF,TGCAGTGCTAGACCCCCGACAGGGGGCTGGGAGACCCAGTACTTC
many,TRBJ1-1,-,TRBV5-1,CASSKTHTGWGTEAFF,TGCGCCAGCAGCAAGACCCACACAGGGTGGGGGACTGAAGCTTTCTTT
few,TRBJ2-7,-,TRBV7-6,CASSFKSRGGYEQYF,TGTGCCAGCAGCTTCAAGTCCAGGGGGGGATACGAGCAGTACTTC
many,TRBJ2-1,TRBD1,TRBV12-3/TRBV12-4,CASSFEGASYNEQFF,TGTGCCAGCAGTTTTGAGGGGGCATCCTACAATGAGCAGTTCTTC
many,TRBJ2-1,-,TRBV20-1,CSARDRRVPGNEQFF,TGCAGTGCTAGAGATAGGCGGGTACCTGGTAATGAGCAGTTCTTC
many,TRBJ2-1,TRBD1,TRBV12-3/TRBV12-4,CASSTRTGGPYEQFF,TGTGCCAGCAGTACGCGGACAGGGGGCCCCTACGAGCAGTTCTTC
many,TRBJ2-1,-,TRBV7-9,CASSPGRTDPEQFF,TGTGCCAGCAGCCCAGGACGGACCGACCCTGAGCAGTTCTTC
-,TRBJ2-1,-,TRBV7-9,CAGVNRYNEQFF,TGTGCCGGGGTCAACAGATACAATGAGCAGTTCTTC
-,TRBJ2-1,TRBD1,TRBV7-2,CASSFVTGTGTYNEQFF,TGTGCCAGCAGCTTTGTTACCGGGACAGGCACCTACAATGAGCAGTTCTTC
-,TRBJ1-1,-,TRBV18,CASSPPQLNTEAFF,TGTGCCAGCTCACCACCCCAGCTTAACACTGAAGCTTTCTTT
few,TRBJ2-5,TRBD1,TRBV28,CASSNKDRVWGETQYF,TGTGCCAGCAGTAACAAGGACAGGGTTTGGGGGGAGACCCAGTACTTC
few,TRBJ2-6,TRBD1,TRBV4-1,CASSQDSPSGTGVAGANVLTF,TGCGCCAGCAGCCAAGATTCCCCTTCCGGGACAGGGGTTGCTGGGGCCAACGTCCTGACTTTC
-,TRBJ2-1,-,TRBV27,CASSLFDGVSYNEQFF,TGTGCCAGCAGTTTATTTGACGGTGTCTCCTACAATGAGCAGTTCTTC
many,TRBJ1-2,-,TRBV20-1,CSARDLQGLYGYTF,TGCAGTGCTAGAGATCTGCAGGGTCTCTATGGCTACACCTTC
-,TRBJ2-1,TRBD2,TRBV2,CASSSGTRNNEQFF,TGTGCCAGCAGCTCCGGGACTAGGAACAATGAGCAGTTCTTC
few,TRBJ2-2,-,TRBV18,CASSPFMDNTGELFF,TGTGCCAGCTCACCATTTATGGATAACACCGGGGAGCTGTTTTTT
few,TRBJ2-7,-,TRBV20-1,CSASTVARAYEQYF,TGCAGTGCTTCGACAGTTGCTAGGGCCTACGAGCAGTACTTC
many,TRBJ2-1,-,TRBV11-1,CASSFPAEPTYNEQFF,TGTGCCAGCAGCTTCCCGGCCGAACCCACTTACAATGAGCAGTTCTTC
-,TRBJ2-5,-,TRBV7-9,CASSLGWGTETQYF,TGTGCCAGCAGCTTAGGTTGGGGGACGGAGACCCAGTACTTC
few,TRBJ1-5,-,TRBV4-1,CASSQSRQDNQPQHF,TGCGCCAGCAGCCAATCCCGACAGGACAATCAGCCCCAGCATTTT
many,TRBJ2-7,-,TRBV28,CASSLTFYEQYF,TGTGCCAGCAGTTTAACATTTTACGAGCAGTACTTC
many,TRBJ2-1,TRBD2,TRBV5-1,CASSRFERGGREQFF,TGCGCCAGCAGCCGGTTCGAGCGGGGGGGCCGGGAGCAGTTCTTC
-,TRBJ1-4,TRBD1,TRBV27,CASARQGIREKLFF,TGTGCCAGCGCGAGACAGGGGATCAGGGAAAAACTGTTTTTT
few,TRBJ2-3,TRBD2,TRBV4-1,CASSRRLAESTDTQYF,TGCGCCAGCAGCAGACGACTAGCGGAGAGCACAGATACGCAGTATTTT
many,TRBJ2-3,-,TRBV27,CASRKSGPSTDTQYF,TGTGCCAGCAGGAAAAGCGGCCCTAGCACAGATACGCAGTATTTT
many,TRBJ1-6,TRBD1,TRBV20-1,CSAPGTGETPLHF,TGCAGTGCTCCCGGGACAGGAGAAACACCCCTCCACTTT
-,TRBJ2-5,-,TRBV7-2,CASTLGRGIETQYF,TGTGCCAGCACCTTGGGAAGGGGCATAGAGACCCAGTACTTC
many,TRBJ2-6,-,TRBV12-3/TRBV12-4,CASSRRSPGANVLTF,TGTGCCAGCAGTCGACGGTCTCCTGGGGCCAACGTCCTGACTTTC
few,TRBJ1-2,-,TRBV5-4,CASSAGLTGGYTF,TGTGCCAGCAGCGCGGGACTTACTGGGGGCTACACCTTC
few,TRBJ2-5,-,TRBV3-1,CASSQDTRGLYF,TGTGCCAGCAGCCAAGATACGAGGGGCCTGTACTTC